This T cell receptor beta chain was identified in a study of graft-versus-host responses after intestinal transplantation. About the study: Recipients had multivisceral, liver-intestinal, or isolated intestinal transplants. Every recipient had anti-thymocyte globulin induction and 2 to 4 years of tacrolimus plus steroids.

Trimming removed 8 bases from V and 5 bases from J; junction bases left unmatched: 6. The CDR3 loop spans 13 amino acids. Germline V CDR1 and CDR2: MNHEY, SVGAGI. Notes on this clone: Its target is not known.

Using immunoSEQ multiplex PCR, the repertoire was profiled, and TCRdb retains in-frame clones only, with some absent. The sample consists of more than 65,000 clones, roughly 89% of them appearing once. The chain couples TRBV6-5 to TRBJ1-5, with TRBD1 identical over 7 bases. The origin of this receptor is a human donor who received an intestinal transplant. The sample in question was unstimulated CD4+ T cells sorted from spleen or lymph node cells, obtained before intestinal transplant. The CDR3 sequence: CASATGEDQPQHF. Here the CDR3 DNA reads TGTGCCAGCGCCACAGGGGAAGATCAGCCCCAGCATTTT.